This TCR beta chain was obtained from a study of T cells in Graves' hyperthyroidism and ophthalmopathy. Deletions cut 0 bases from V and 8 bases from J, with 16 bases between. The CDR3 extends over 15 amino acids. Germline V gene lookup returns CDR1 LGHNA and CDR2 YSLEER. Amplified TCR beta CDR3 regions came from RNA transcripts. With the HTBI primer set, the TCR CDR3 went through a first round of RT-PCR. TCRdb passed the multiplex PCR reads through MiXCR, listing each CDR3 protein once. The data contain about 580,000 distinct CDR3 sequences, about 15% of them singletons. This sequence joins TRBV4-3 and TRBJ1-2; no definite D call. Sequenced sample: blood. This TCR came from a woman aged 25 to 39 with Graves' hyperthyroidism that later progressed to Graves' ophthalmopathy. The CDR3 nucleotides read TGCGCCAGCAGCCAAGATCGCATCGGGGTGGAAGGCTACACCTTC. This translates into CASSQDRIGVEGYTF.